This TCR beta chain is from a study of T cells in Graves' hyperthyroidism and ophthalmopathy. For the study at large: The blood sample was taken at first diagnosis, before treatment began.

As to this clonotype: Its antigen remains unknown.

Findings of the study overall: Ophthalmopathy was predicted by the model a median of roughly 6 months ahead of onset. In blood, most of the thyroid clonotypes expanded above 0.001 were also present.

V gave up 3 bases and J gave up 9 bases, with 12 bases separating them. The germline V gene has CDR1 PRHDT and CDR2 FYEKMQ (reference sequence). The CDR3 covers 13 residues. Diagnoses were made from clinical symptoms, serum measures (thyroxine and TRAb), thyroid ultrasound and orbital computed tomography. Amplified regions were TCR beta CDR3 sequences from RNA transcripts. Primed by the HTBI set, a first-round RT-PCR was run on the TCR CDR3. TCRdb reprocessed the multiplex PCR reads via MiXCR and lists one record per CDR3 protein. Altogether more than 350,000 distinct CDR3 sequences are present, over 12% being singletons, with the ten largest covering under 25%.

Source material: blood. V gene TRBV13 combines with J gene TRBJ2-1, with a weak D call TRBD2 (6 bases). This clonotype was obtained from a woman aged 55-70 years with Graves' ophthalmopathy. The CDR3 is CASSFRGAGEQFF. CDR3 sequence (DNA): TGTGCCAGCAGCTTTAGGGGAGCGGGTGAGCAGTTCTTC.